Following are 5 T cell receptor beta chains from one sample sequenced in a study of T cell responses to AZD1222 COVID-19 vaccine. The protocol was immunoSEQ multiplex PCR, while the TCRdb copy is restricted to in-frame clones and leaves out a portion. The sample lists some 250,000 clones; about 94% were seen once. This specimen consisted of peripheral blood, obtained 28 days after the second AZD1222 dose. The receptors stem from an adult who received the AZD1222 COVID-19 vaccine.

The rearrangement joins TRBV28 to TRBJ1-5; the match to TRBD1 covers 7 bases. The CDR3 extends over 15 amino acids. With 6 bases clipped from V and 6 bases from J, the junction kept 11 bases outside the gene matches. Germline CDR1 is MDHEN and CDR2 is SYDVKM. In DNA, the CDR3 is TGTGCCAGCAGAGCCCAGGGGGGCAATAGTCAGCCCCAGCATTTT. This sequence encodes CASRAQGGNSQPQHF.

This chain's CDR3 is CASSPQFGTDTQYF. Written as DNA, the CDR3 is TGTGCCAGCAGCCCCCAATTCGGAACAGATACGCAGTATTTT. The genes are TRBV11-2 and TRBJ2-3; D gene unclear. CDR1 and CDR2 from the germline V gene are SGHAT and FQNNGV. The V and J ends lost 5 bases and 3 bases respectively, with 12 bases between them. This CDR3 contains 14 residues.

This clone came up once. The chain combines TRBV7-2 with TRBJ2-7, with TRBD2 matching over 9 bases. The CDR3 spans 14 residues. Germline trimming cut 4 bases from V and 5 bases from J; bases unmatched to any gene: 6. Germline V gene sequence: CDR1 SGHTA, CDR2 FQGNSA. Here the CDR3 reads CASSSSGTSNEQYF. The CDR3 DNA reads TGTGCCAGCAGCTCATCCGGGACTAGCAACGAGCAGTACTTC. Full variable domain (outside the CDR3, taken from reference TRBV7-2 and TRBJ2-7): GAGVSQSPSNKVTEKGKDVELRCDPISGHTALYWYRQSLGQGLEFLIYFQGNSAPDKSGLPSDRFSAERTGGSVSTLTIQRTQQEDSAVYLCASSSSGTSNEQYFGPGTRLTVT.

Worth noting for this clone: The identical CDR3 is also encoded by other nucleotide sequences in the sample. The V call is TRBV5-6, the J call TRBJ2-7, with D unclear. Germline assignment: CDR1 SGHDT and CDR2 YYEEEE. V was clipped by 0 bases and J by 4 bases, with 5 bases between them. The CDR3 sequence is 12 residues long. DNA of the CDR3: TGTGCCAGCAGCTTGGGACATTACGAGCAGTACTTC. As protein: CASSLGHYEQYF.

The V gene is TRBV5-4, the J gene TRBJ2-7; TRBD2 matches 7 bases. This CDR3 comprises 15 residues. V gave up 0 bases and J gave up 3 bases; unmatched junction bases: 6. The V gene's germline CDR1 is SGHNT and CDR2 YYREEE (reference sequence). The CDR3: CASSLGTRQVYEQYF. The DNA for the CDR3 is TGTGCCAGCAGCTTGGGGACTAGGCAAGTCTACGAGCAGTACTTC. Supplemented by reference TRBV5-4 and TRBJ2-7, the full variable domain reads ETGVTQSPTHLIKTRGQQVTLRCSSQSGHNTVSWYQQALGQGPQFIFQYYREEENGRGNFPPRFSGLQFPNYSSELNVNALELDDSALYLCASSLGTRQVYEQYFGPGTRLTVT.